This T cell receptor (beta chain) originates from a study of cytomegalovirus exposure and HLA in healthy donors. Whole-study results and caveats: Later analysis suggested links between common viral pathogens and several top significant clusters. Available immune exposure information was restricted to CMV serostatus only. Cytomegalovirus status was reportedly diagnosed by the classifier with high specificity and sensitivity.

PCR was performed using 60 Vbeta and 13 Jbeta primers. The method was immunoSEQ multiplex PCR; TCRdb's version includes in-frame clones alone and lacks a portion of them. The sample lists hundreds of thousands of clones; around two thirds were seen once. In germline, CDR1 is SGHRS, CDR2 YFSETQ. This CDR3 contains 17 residues. The trim removed 4 bases at V and 6 bases at J, leaving 14 bases unmatched. A remark on this clone: What it binds is unknown.

The sequenced sample consisted of PBMCs. V and J are TRBV5-1 and TRBJ2-1; 9 bases match TRBD1. This clonotype originated in a female donor in good health and CMV-seronegative. The CDR3 region has the DNA TGCGCCAGCAGCCCACCGGGACAGGGTTCGACCTCCAATGAGCAGTTCTTC. Amino acid sequence: CASSPPGQGSTSNEQFF.